The 29 T cell receptor beta chains listed next were all sequenced from one sample in a study of breast tumors, draining lymph nodes, adjacent tissues. TCRdb processed the multiplex PCR reads anew with MiXCR; each CDR3 protein has one entry. The sample consists of about 180,000 distinct CDR3 sequences, around 33% of them appearing once. Axillary draining lymph nodes of breast cancer patients supplied the node samples. Sequenced sample: axillary lymph node tissue. These receptors originate from a female donor with breast cancer. Some clones in this sample may be carry-over from other donors' samples.

On this clonotype: This may stem from a read error, because a much larger clone lies one nucleotide away. The chain carries TRBV5-6 and TRBJ1-5; D remains unclear. The V end was cut by 0 bases, the J end by 6 bases, with 10 bases between. The CDR3 spans 14 residues. Germline V lookup: CDR1 SGHDT, CDR2 YYEEEE. CDR3 sequence reads: CASSLGRASQPQHF. DNA for the CDR3: TGTGCCAGCAGCTTGGGTAGGGCCAGTCAGCCCCAGCATTTT.

V is TRBV20-1 and J is TRBJ1-1, with D possibly TRBD1 on 6 matching bases. The germline CDR1 and CDR2 sequences are DFQATT and SNEGSKA (reference sequence). The CDR3 has 15 residues. V was shortened by 0 bases and J by 4 bases, with 15 bases between the two germline ends. CDR3 protein: CSARDRRGGGTEAFF. The CDR3 nucleotides read TGCAGTGCTAGAGATCGGAGGGGAGGGGGCACTGAAGCTTTCTTT.

The rearrangement joins TRBV7-3 to TRBJ2-5; 8 bases agree with TRBD2. V lost 2 bases and J lost 1; bases outside the gene matches: 6. Germline V gene data show CDR1 as SGHTA and CDR2 as FQGTGA. The CDR3 sequence is 16 residues long. CDR3 protein: CASSLFAGGLQETQYF. The CDR3 DNA follows: TGTGCCAGCAGCTTATTTGCGGGAGGACTCCAAGAGACCCAGTACTTC.

The table lists this clonotype with a few counts. The junction and the germline gene differ at one end; a read error may be behind it. The chain has TRBV6-5 and TRBJ2-5; tentatively, D is TRBD2 (6 bases). The CDR3 sequence is 16 residues long. Germline V gives CDR1 MNHEY, CDR2 SVGAGI. The chain's CDR3 is CASSHSPGVYQETQYF. The CDR3 DNA reads TGTGCCAGCAGTCACTCCCCGGGAGTTTACCAAGAGACCCAGTACTTC.

As concerns this clonotype: A much larger clone is a single base away; this may be a read error. The chain couples TRBV20-1 to TRBJ2-5; a possible D gene is TRBD1 (5 bases). CDR1 is DFQATT and CDR2 is SNEGSKA in the germline V gene (reference sequence). This CDR3 has 14 residues. The CDR3 sequence: CSAQHTGRQATQYF. DNA of the CDR3: TGCAGTGCTCAACATACAGGACGCCAAGCGACCCAGTACTTC.

Worth noting for this clonotype: Germline is not matched at one junction end, which may reflect a read error. The genes are TRBV6-6 and TRBJ2-3; the match to TRBD2 covers 9 bases. Germline V lookup: CDR1 MNHNY, CDR2 SVGAGI (reference sequence). The CDR3 is 18 amino acids. In DNA, the CDR3 is TGTGCCGGCAGTTACTGGGGGGGGCTAGCGGGGAACACAGATACGCAGTATTTT. Amino acids: CAGSYWGGLAGNTDTQYF.

The chain carries TRBV5-1 and TRBJ2-6; D possibly matches TRBD1 or TRBD2 (6 bases each). V dropped 8 bases and J dropped 0 bases, with 21 bases sitting between them. Germline V gene lookup returns CDR1 SGHRS and CDR2 YFSETQ. The CDR3 runs to 18 residues. CDR3 residues: CARRLGGRPASGANVLTF. The CDR3, as DNA: TGCGCCAGACGCCTTGGGGGGCGCCCAGCCTCTGGGGCCAACGTCCTGACTTTC.

This clonotype was observed at least ten times. The chain recombines TRBV29-1 with TRBJ2-7; D is ambiguous. V was shortened by 5 bases and J by 0 bases, with 8 bases between the two germline ends. The CDR3 runs 12 residues. Germline V gene sequence: CDR1 SQVTM, CDR2 ANQGSEA. The CDR3 loop reads CSVWLPSYEQYF. CDR3 bases: TGCAGCGTTTGGCTACCCTCCTACGAGCAGTACTTC.

This clonotype was seen repeatedly, ten times or more. The chain is built from TRBV7-9 and TRBJ2-5, with TRBD1 matching over 7 bases. Germline V gene lookup returns CDR1 SEHNR and CDR2 FQNEAQ (reference sequence). The CDR3 is made up of 13 amino acids. J was trimmed by 4 bases and V by 3 bases; bases with no gene match: 2. The CDR3 sequence: CASSFRQGETQYF. CDR3 DNA sequence: TGTGCCAGCAGCTTCCGACAGGGAGAGACCCAGTACTTC.

This clonotype was detected ten times or more. A much larger clone differs by one base, so this may be a read error. CDR3 DNA sequence: TGCAGTGCGGGTCGACCAGGCATTGCCTCCGAGCAGTACTTC. This gives the protein CSAGRPGIASEQYF. The chain employs TRBV20-1 and TRBJ2-7, with D uncertain. Trimming removed 6 bases from V and 6 bases from J, with 21 bases in between. This CDR3 region has 14 residues. CDR1 and CDR2 from the germline V gene are DFQATT and SNEGSKA (reference sequence).

In its sample, this clonotype was seen many times. This rearrangement joins TRBV18 to TRBJ2-5; no firm D call. The CDR3 runs to 13 residues. Germline CDR1 KGHSH, CDR2 LQKENI. The V gene lost 1 base and the J gene lost 5 bases, with 8 bases spanning the gap. CDR3 loop: CASSPRATETQYF. In DNA, the CDR3 is TGTGCCAGCTCACCACGCGCAACGGAGACCCAGTACTTC.

Comment on this clonotype: Because it lacks the conserved phenylalanine or tryptophan at the end, this CDR3 is likely a read error. It is unclear where the CDR3 begins or ends on the DNA, so no DNA is shown, and the CDR3 is as TCRdb lists it. V is TRBV25-1 and J is TRBJ2-2; TRBD1, the table's D call, lacks a check against the DNA. From germline, CDR1 is MGHDK and CDR2 SYGVNS. The length of the CDR3 is 15 amino acids, counting both ends. CDR3 residues: CASSTGQENTGELMS.

This clonotype has ten or more counts. This may be a read error, as it is one base from a much larger clone. The CDR3 coding sequence is TGCAGTGCCTCGCGTATTACAGCCAATACTTCACCCCTCCACTTT. Translating it yields CSASRITANTSPLHF. The V gene is TRBV20-1, the J gene TRBJ1-6, with D unresolved. The CDR3 is made up of 15 amino acids. From germline, CDR1 is DFQATT and CDR2 SNEGSKA (reference sequence). Trimming shortened V by 6 bases and J by 9 bases, and 21 bases separated the two germline ends.

This clonotype was seen ten or more times. The V gene is TRBV14, the J gene TRBJ1-4; D possibly corresponds to TRBD1 (6 bases). Trimming stripped 4 bases from V and 6 bases from J, with 12 bases between. From germline, CDR1 is SGHDN and CDR2 FVKESK. The CDR3 has 14 amino acids. CDR3 region: CASSPDRRYEKLFF. CDR3 nucleotides: TGTGCCAGCAGCCCGGACAGACGTTATGAAAAACTGTTTTTT.

This clonotype was seen a few times. The chain carries TRBV12-3 or TRBV12-4 and TRBJ1-1; 7 bases fit TRBD1. V gave up 6 bases and J gave up 3 bases; unmatched junction bases: 7. The CDR3 sequence is 14 residues long. CDR3 bases: TGTGCCAGCAGCCAAGGGGACAGACACACTGAAGCTTTCTTT. It codes for CASSQGDRHTEAFF.

For this clonotype: With a much larger clone just one base away, this may be a read error. This rearrangement joins TRBV12-3 or TRBV12-4 to TRBJ1-5; 7 bases are a match to TRBD1. The CDR3 runs 14 residues. The ends lost 5 bases at V and 5 bases at J; junction bases unmatched: 6. As DNA, the CDR3 is TGTGCCAGCAGTAGCACAGGGGCGTATCAGCCCCAGCATTTT. This codes for CASSSTGAYQPQHF.

Points on this clonotype: The junction shows a germline mismatch at one end, possibly a read error. This rearrangement joins TRBV7-7 to TRBJ2-1; D may match TRBD1 or TRBD2 (5 bases each). Germline loops: CDR1 SSHAT, CDR2 FNYEAQ (reference sequence). The CDR3 is made up of 14 amino acids. The CDR3 spells CASSQGARGNEQFF. The CDR3 DNA is TGTGCTAGCAGCCAGGGAGCACGCGGGAATGAGCAGTTCTTC. Complete variable domain (other parts from reference TRBV7-7 and TRBJ2-1): GAGVSQSPRYKVTKRGQDVTLRCDPISSHATLYWYQQALGQGPEFLTYFNYEAQPDKSGLPSDRFSAERPEGSISTLTIQRTEQRDSAMYRCASSQGARGNEQFFGPGTRLTVL.

This rearrangement joins TRBV19 to TRBJ1-6, with a possible D match to TRBD1 (5 bases). CDR3 size: 16 residues. The germline CDR1 and CDR2 sequences are LNHDA and SQIVND (reference sequence). V lost 3 bases to trimming and J lost 6 bases, with 15 bases between them. DNA of the CDR3: TGTGCCAGTAGTATCGCGGAAGGGGCCCTTAATTCACCCCTCCACTTT. This translates into CASSIAEGALNSPLHF.

As regards this clonotype: A read error may be the cause here, since a much bigger clone is one base away. This chain connects TRBV27 to TRBJ1-4; no clear D. Per germline, CDR1 MNHEY and CDR2 SMNVEV (reference sequence). The CDR3 covers 13 residues. CDR3 sequence reads: CAGSSRAYEKLFF. The CDR3 DNA reads TGTGCCGGCAGTTCAAGGGCCTATGAAAAACTGTTTTTT. Full variable domain (rest looked up from reference TRBV27 and TRBJ1-4): EAQVTQNPRYLITVTGKKLTVTCSQNMNHEYMSWYRQDPGLGLRQIYYSMNVEVTDKGDVPEGYKVSRKEKRNFPLILESPSPNQTSLYFCAGSSRAYEKLFFGSGTQLSVL.

To note about this clonotype: A read error is possible here, since a much larger clone lies one base away. This chain links TRBV11-2 with TRBJ2-1; weak D call: TRBD1 (5 bases). The CDR3 loop spans 13 amino acids. Per germline, CDR1 SGHAT and CDR2 FQNNGV. CDR3 coding DNA: TGTGCCAGCAGCAAAAGACAGTACACTGAGCAGTTCTTC. The encoded protein is CASSKRQYTEQFF.

This clonotype was observed a few times. A much larger clone differs by one base, so this may be a read error. This sequence joins TRBV6-1 and TRBJ1-5; D perhaps matches TRBD1 (5 bases). CDR3 length: 14 residues. V dropped 5 bases and J dropped 6 bases, with 14 bases sitting between them. Per the germline V gene, CDR1 is MNHNS and CDR2 is SASEGT. The CDR3 DNA reads TGTGCCAGCAGTCAAATGGGGGACGGTCAGCCCCAGCATTTT. This codes for CASSQMGDGQPQHF.

In the case of this clonotype: A much larger clone lies a single base off, so this may be a read error. This rearrangement joins TRBV19 to TRBJ2-7, with 11 bases matching TRBD2. V dropped 8 bases and J dropped 1; count of bases not matched to a gene: 7. CDR3 length equals 15 residues. CDR1 is LNHDA, CDR2 SQIVND, per germline (reference sequence). CDR3 coding DNA: TGTGCCAGTGGTCAACTAGCGGGAGCTTCCTACGAGCAGTACTTC. Encoded protein: CASGQLAGASYEQYF.

J is TRBJ1-1 and V is TRBV6-5, with a tentative D call TRBD1 (5 bases). The germline CDR1 and CDR2 sequences are MNHEY and SVGAGI. The V and J ends lost 6 bases and 2 bases respectively, with 13 bases between them. CDR3 length: 14 amino acids. The CDR3 sequence is CASSRIGGNTEAFF. For the CDR3, the DNA is TGTGCCAGCAGCCGGATTGGGGGAAACACTGAAGCTTTCTTT.

This clonotype appeared a few times. A single base separates this from a much larger clone, so it may be a read error. V gene TRBV6-6 combines with J gene TRBJ2-7, with 7 bases fitting TRBD1. The CDR3 is 15 residues long. The germline V gene encodes CDR1 MNHNY and CDR2 SVGAGI (reference sequence). The CDR3 reads CASSSLSGQLYGQYF. CDR3 DNA sequence: TGTGCCAGCAGTTCCCTTTCGGGACAGCTCTACGGGCAGTACTTC.

This clonotype was detected many times. J is TRBJ1-3 and V is TRBV5-1; 7 bases agree with TRBD1. The CDR3 runs 14 residues. CDR1 is SGHRS, CDR2 YFSETQ, per germline. The trim removed 4 bases at V and 9 bases at J, leaving 10 bases unmatched. CDR3 sequence: CASSPLGGDSTIYF. The CDR3 DNA sequence: TGCGCCAGCAGCCCCTTGGGGGGGGACAGCACCATATATTTT.

This chain uses TRBV28 with TRBJ2-2; 10 bases line up with TRBD2. Per the germline V gene, CDR1 is MDHEN and CDR2 is SYDVKM. The junction had 11 bases not matched to a gene; V was cut back by 4 bases and J by 3 bases. The CDR3 extends over 18 amino acids. CDR3 coding DNA: TGTGCCAGCAGTTCAGCGTGGGGACTAGCGTCCCACACCGGGGAGCTGTTTTTT. It yields the protein CASSSAWGLASHTGELFF.

This clonotype was observed many times. V is TRBV6-6 and J is TRBJ2-1; TRBD2 matches 7 bases. Trimming cost V 7 bases and J 4 bases; bases outside gene matches: 13. This CDR3 is built from 16 residues. The V gene's germline CDR1 is MNHNY and CDR2 SVGAGI (reference sequence). CDR3 nucleotides: TGTGCCAGCACCCAAGCAGTACTAGCGTATTACAATGAGCAGTTCTTC. Its translation: CASTQAVLAYYNEQFF.

V is TRBV20-1 and J is TRBJ1-2; D not resolved. This CDR3 has 12 residues. Germline assignment: CDR1 DFQATT and CDR2 SNEGSKA (reference sequence). Deletions cut 3 bases from V and 7 bases from J, with 12 bases between. This CDR3 reads CSASPGQSGYTF. CDR3 DNA: TGCAGTGCTAGTCCTGGCCAGAGTGGCTACACCTTC.

This clonotype was seen only a few times. This sequence may be a read error, since a much larger clone differs from it by one base. V is TRBV14 and J is TRBJ1-2, with 11 positions matching TRBD1. The germline gives CDR1 SGHDN, CDR2 FVKESK. The CDR3 sequence is 16 residues long. After removal of 4 bases from V and 10 bases from J, the junction contained 14 bases not matched to a gene. The chain's CDR3 is CASSPWTGGAMNAYTF. CDR3 in DNA: TGTGCCAGCAGCCCTTGGACAGGGGGCGCAATGAATGCCTACACCTTC. Full variable domain (rest looked up from reference TRBV14 and TRBJ1-2): EAGVTQFPSHSVIEKGQTVTLRCDPISGHDNLYWYRRVMGKEIKFLLHFVKESKQDESGMPNNRFLAERTGGTYSTLKVQPAELEDSGVYFCASSPWTGGAMNAYTFGSGTRLTVV.